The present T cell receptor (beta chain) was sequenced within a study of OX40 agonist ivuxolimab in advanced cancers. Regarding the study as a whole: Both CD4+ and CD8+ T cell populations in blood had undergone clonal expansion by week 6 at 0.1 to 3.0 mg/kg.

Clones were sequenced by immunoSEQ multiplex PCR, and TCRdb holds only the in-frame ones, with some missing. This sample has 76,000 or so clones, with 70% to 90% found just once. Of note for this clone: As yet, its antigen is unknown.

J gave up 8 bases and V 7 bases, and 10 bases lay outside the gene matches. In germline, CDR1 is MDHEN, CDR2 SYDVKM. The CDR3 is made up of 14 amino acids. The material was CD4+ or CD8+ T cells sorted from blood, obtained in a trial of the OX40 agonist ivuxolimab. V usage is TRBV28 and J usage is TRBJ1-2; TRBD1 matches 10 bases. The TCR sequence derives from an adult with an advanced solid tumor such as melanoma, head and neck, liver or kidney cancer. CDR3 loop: CASINRATGGGYTF. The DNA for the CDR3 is TGTGCCAGCATCAACAGGGCGACAGGGGGCGGCTACACCTTC.